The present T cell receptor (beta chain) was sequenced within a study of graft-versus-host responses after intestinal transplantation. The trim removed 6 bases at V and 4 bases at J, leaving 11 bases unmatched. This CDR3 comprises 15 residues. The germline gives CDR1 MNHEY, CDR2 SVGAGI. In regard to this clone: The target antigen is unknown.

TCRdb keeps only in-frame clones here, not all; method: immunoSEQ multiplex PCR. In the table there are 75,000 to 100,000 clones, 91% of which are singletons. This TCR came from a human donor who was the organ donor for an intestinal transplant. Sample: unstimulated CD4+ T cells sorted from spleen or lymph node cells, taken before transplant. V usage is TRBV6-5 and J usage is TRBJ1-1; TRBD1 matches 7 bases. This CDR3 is CASSHGAGGSTEAFF. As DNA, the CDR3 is TGTGCCAGCAGCCACGGGGCAGGGGGAAGCACTGAAGCTTTCTTT.